This T cell receptor (beta chain) derives from a study of blood T cell repertoires in COVID-19. Study context: PBMCs, B-cell-depleted T cells, or T cells provided the cDNA or gDNA that made up the material.

The germline CDR1 and CDR2 sequences are SGHTA and FQGNSA. V lost 5 bases to trimming and J lost 9 bases; unmatched junction nucleotides: 13. The CDR3 is 17 amino acids. Generated by immunoSEQ multiplex PCR, the TCRdb table keeps only in-frame clones and is missing some. The repertoire holds some 250,000 clones, with roughly 87% as singletons. Sequenced: peripheral blood. The source is a man between 60 and 70 years old who had recovered from COVID-19. This chain links TRBV7-2 with TRBJ1-6, with TRBD1 matching 10 bases. The CDR3 DNA reads as TGTGCCAGCAGCCCTCGACAGGGGGCAGTTAGAGGTTCACCCCTCCACTTT. Amino acids: CASSPRQGAVRGSPLHF.